One T cell receptor beta chain is described in this entry. Under the authors' procedure: Amplification of reference gene primers was used by the study to estimate nucleated cell counts. Clones were read by immunoSEQ multiplex PCR, and TCRdb kept only the in-frame ones, dropping some. V and J calls and clone size come straight from that table; D and trimming were deduced from the DNA. Here the sample spans around 300,000 clones, roughly 87% being singletons. The record originates from a study of blood T cell repertoires in COVID-19. Study summary: Acute-phase and convalescent COVID-19 samples originated in the United States, Italy and Spain. From T cells, B-cell-depleted T cells, or PBMCs came the material, which was cDNA or gDNA.

Germline lookup yields CDR1 SGHDT and CDR2 YYEEEE. This CDR3 contains 13 residues. With 0 bases removed from V and 3 bases from J, the gap between germline ends came to 4 bases. The receptor comes from a young man with active or convalescent COVID-19. This chain connects TRBV5-6 to TRBJ1-3, with unresolved D. Specimen: peripheral blood. CDR3 coding DNA: TGTGCCAGCAGCTTGGCCAGTGGAAACACCATATATTTT. It is translated as CASSLASGNTIYF.